This T cell receptor (beta chain) was sequenced during a study of blood T cell repertoires in COVID-19. As for the study in general: Some COVID-19 samples were acute and others convalescent; all came from the United States, Italy and Spain.

Data came from immunoSEQ multiplex PCR; TCRdb stores just in-frame clones and leaves some out. This sample has some 220,000 clones; approximately 85% occur once, and the top ten carry under 4.5%. This CDR3 has 15 amino acids. CDR1 is SGHAT and CDR2 is FQNNGV in the germline V gene. V was clipped by 4 bases and J by 1 base, with 10 bases between them. Sequences were obtained from peripheral blood. The sequence was collected from a man aged 45 to 65 with acute or convalescent COVID-19. The chain carries TRBV11-2 and TRBJ1-4, with D unclear. CDR3: CASSSMRGTNEKLFF. The CDR3 nucleotides read TGTGCCAGCAGCTCCATGAGAGGAACTAATGAAAAACTGTTTTTT. The complete variable domain, with remaining parts taken from reference TRBV11-2 and TRBJ1-4, reads EAGVAQSPRYKIIEKRQSVAFWCNPISGHATLYWYQQILGQGPKLLIQFQNNGVVDDSQLPKDRFSAERLKGVDSTLKIQPAKLEDSAVYLCASSSMRGTNEKLFFGSGTQLSVL.